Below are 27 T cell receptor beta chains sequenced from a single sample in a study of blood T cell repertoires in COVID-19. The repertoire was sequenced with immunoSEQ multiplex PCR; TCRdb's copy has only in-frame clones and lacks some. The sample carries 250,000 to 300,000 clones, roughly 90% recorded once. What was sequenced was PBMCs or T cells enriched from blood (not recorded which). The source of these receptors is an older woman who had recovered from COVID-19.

CDR3 loop: CASSPTDSYGYTF. The CDR3 DNA sequence: TGTGCCAGCTCACCAACGGACAGCTATGGCTACACCTTC. The J gene is TRBJ1-2, the V gene TRBV18; D is perhaps TRBD1 (6 bases). Trimming removed 2 bases from V and 4 bases from J, with 8 bases in between. The CDR3 is 13 amino acids. Per the germline V gene, CDR1 is KGHSH and CDR2 is LQKENI. Combining the CDR3 with reference TRBV18 and TRBJ1-2 gives the whole variable domain NAGVMQNPRHLVRRRGQEARLRCSPMKGHSHVYWYRQLPEEGLKFMVYLQKENIIDESGMPKERFSAEFPKEGPSILRIQQVVRGDSAAYFCASSPTDSYGYTFGSGTRLTVV.

The CDR3 spells CASSAQTGVEKLFF. CDR3 DNA sequence: TGTGCCAGCAGCGCGCAGACTGGTGTAGAAAAACTGTTTTTT. V and J are TRBV7-2 and TRBJ1-4; no clear D gene. CDR3 length: 14 residues. Trimming stripped 5 bases from V and 8 bases from J, with 15 bases between. Germline V gives CDR1 SGHTA, CDR2 FQGNSA.

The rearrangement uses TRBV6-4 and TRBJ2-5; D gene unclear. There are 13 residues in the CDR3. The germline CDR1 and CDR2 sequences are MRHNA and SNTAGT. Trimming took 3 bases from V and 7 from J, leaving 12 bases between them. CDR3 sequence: CASSEELGGTQYF. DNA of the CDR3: TGTGCCAGCAGTGAGGAGTTAGGCGGGACCCAGTACTTC.

This CDR3 reads CASSLNPASGSMETQYF. In nucleotides, the CDR3 is TGTGCCAGCAGCTTAAATCCGGCTAGCGGGAGTATGGAGACCCAGTACTTC. The J gene is TRBJ2-5, the V gene TRBV7-3; TRBD2 matches at 10 bases. The CDR3 runs 17 residues. Unmatched junction bases numbered 10, after V lost 1 base and J lost 5 bases. Germline loops: CDR1 SGHTA, CDR2 FQGTGA.

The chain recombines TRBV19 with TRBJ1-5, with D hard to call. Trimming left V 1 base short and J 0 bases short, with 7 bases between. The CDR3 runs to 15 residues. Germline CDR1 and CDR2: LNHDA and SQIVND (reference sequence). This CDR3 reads CASSIGVYSNQPQHF. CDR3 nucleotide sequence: TGTGCCAGTAGTATAGGAGTTTATAGCAATCAGCCCCAGCATTTT.

The CDR3 is CASSDRGRAGGYTF. The CDR3 DNA sequence: TGTGCCAGCAGTGACCGCGGCAGGGCTGGTGGCTACACCTTC. The genes are TRBV6-1 and TRBJ1-2; tentatively, D is TRBD1 (5 bases). The ends were cut back, 3 bases at V and 7 bases at J, with 15 bases in the middle. This CDR3 has 14 amino acids. Germline CDR1 MNHNS, CDR2 SASEGT.

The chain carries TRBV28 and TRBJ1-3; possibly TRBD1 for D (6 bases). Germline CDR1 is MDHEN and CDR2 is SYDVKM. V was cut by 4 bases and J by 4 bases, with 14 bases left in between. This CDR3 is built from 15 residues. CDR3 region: CASSSPPGQGNTIYF. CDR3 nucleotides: TGTGCCAGCAGTTCACCCCCAGGACAGGGAAACACCATATATTTT.

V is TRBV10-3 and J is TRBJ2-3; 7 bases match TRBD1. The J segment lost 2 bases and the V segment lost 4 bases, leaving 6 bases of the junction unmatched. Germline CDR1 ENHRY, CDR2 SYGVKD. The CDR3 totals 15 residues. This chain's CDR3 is CAISGQGGYTDTQYF. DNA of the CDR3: TGTGCCATCAGTGGACAGGGTGGGTACACAGATACGCAGTATTTT.

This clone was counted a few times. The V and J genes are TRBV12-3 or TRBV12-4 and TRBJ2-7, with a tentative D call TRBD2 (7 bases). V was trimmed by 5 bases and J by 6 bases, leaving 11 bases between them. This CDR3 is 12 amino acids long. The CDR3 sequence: CASSPRGAEQYF. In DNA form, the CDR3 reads TGTGCCAGCAGTCCCCGGGGGGCCGAGCAGTACTTC.

Here the CDR3 reads CASSLGHGQGIQYF. DNA for the CDR3: TGCGCCAGCAGCTTGGGACACGGTCAGGGCATTCAGTACTTC. This chain joins TRBV5-1 and TRBJ2-4, with TRBD1 as a possible D gene (5 bases). The CDR3 runs to 14 residues. The V end lost 0 bases, the J end lost 9 bases, and 13 bases lay between the germline ends. CDR1 is SGHRS and CDR2 is YFSETQ in the germline V gene.

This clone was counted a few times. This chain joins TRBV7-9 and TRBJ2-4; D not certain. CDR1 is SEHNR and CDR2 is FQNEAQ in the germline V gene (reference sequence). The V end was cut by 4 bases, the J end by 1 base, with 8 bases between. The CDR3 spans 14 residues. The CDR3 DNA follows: TGTGCCAGCAGCTCCTTGTCCGCCAAAAACATTCAGTACTTC. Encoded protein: CASSSLSAKNIQYF.

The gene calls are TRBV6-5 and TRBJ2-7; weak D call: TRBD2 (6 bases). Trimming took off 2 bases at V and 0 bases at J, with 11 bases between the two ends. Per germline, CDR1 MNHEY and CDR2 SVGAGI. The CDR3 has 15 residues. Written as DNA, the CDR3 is TGTGCCAGCAGTTACAGGGCGGGGAGCTCCTACGAGCAGTACTTC. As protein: CASSYRAGSSYEQYF.

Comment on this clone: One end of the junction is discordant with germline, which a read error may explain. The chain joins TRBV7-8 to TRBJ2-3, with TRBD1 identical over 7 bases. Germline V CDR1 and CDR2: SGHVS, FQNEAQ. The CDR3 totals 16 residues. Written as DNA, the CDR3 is TGTGCCGGCAGCTCGAGCTCACAGGGGTGGATGGATACGCAGTATTTT. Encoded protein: CAGSSSSQGWMDTQYF.

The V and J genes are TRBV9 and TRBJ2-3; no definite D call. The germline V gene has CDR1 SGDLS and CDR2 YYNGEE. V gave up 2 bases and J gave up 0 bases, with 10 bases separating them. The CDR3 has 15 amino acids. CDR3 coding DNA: TGTGCCAGCAGCGTGAACACCGCTAGCACAGATACGCAGTATTTT. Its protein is CASSVNTASTDTQYF.

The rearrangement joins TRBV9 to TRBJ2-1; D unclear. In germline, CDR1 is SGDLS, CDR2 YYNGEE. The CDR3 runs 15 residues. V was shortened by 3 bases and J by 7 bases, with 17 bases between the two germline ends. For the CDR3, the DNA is TGTGCCAGCAGCGCCTGGGTTGGGCCACGGAATGAGCAGTTCTTC. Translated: CASSAWVGPRNEQFF.

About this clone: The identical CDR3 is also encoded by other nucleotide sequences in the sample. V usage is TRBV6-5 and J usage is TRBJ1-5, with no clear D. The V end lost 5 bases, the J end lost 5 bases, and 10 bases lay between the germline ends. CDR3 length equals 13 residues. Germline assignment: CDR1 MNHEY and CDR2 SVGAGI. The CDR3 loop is CASSPGWDQPQHF. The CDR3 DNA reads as TGTGCCAGCAGTCCCGGGTGGGATCAGCCCCAGCATTTT.

The CDR3 spells CASSLDRQETQYF. CDR3 bases: TGTGCCAGCAGTTTGGACAGACAAGAGACCCAGTACTTC. The chain employs TRBV11-2 and TRBJ2-5; a weak D match, TRBD1 (6 bases). Germline V gives CDR1 SGHAT, CDR2 FQNNGV. The V and J ends lost 6 bases and 2 bases respectively, with 10 bases between them. CDR3 length: 13 amino acids. Filled out from reference TRBV11-2 and TRBJ2-5, the complete variable domain reads EAGVAQSPRYKIIEKRQSVAFWCNPISGHATLYWYQQILGQGPKLLIQFQNNGVVDDSQLPKDRFSAERLKGVDSTLKIQPAKLEDSAVYLCASSLDRQETQYFGPGTRLLVL.

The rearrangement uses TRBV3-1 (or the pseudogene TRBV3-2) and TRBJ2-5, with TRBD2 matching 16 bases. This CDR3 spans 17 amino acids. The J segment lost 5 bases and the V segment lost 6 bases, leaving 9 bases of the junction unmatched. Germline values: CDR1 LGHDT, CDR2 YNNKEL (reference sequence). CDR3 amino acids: CASSPGLAGGNWETQYF. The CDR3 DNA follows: TGTGCCAGCAGTCCGGGACTAGCGGGGGGGAATTGGGAGACCCAGTACTTC.

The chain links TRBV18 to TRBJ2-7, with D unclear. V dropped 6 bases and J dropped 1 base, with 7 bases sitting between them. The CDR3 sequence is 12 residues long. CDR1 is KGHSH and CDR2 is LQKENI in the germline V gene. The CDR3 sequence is CASSRTSYEQYF. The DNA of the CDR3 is TGTGCCAGCTCGCGAACGTCCTACGAGCAGTACTTC.

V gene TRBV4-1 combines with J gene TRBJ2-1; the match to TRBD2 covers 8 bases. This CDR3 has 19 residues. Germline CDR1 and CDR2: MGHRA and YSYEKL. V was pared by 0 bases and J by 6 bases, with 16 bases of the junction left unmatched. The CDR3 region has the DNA TGCGCCAGCAGCCAAGATCCCGCCACTAGCGGCAGAGGCGGCAATGAGCAGTTCTTC. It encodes CASSQDPATSGRGGNEQFF.

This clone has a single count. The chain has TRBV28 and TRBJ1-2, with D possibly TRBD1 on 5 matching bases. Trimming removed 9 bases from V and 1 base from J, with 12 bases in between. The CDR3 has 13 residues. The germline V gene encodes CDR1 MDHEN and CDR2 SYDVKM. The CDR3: CASGAALNYGYTF. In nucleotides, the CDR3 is TGTGCCAGTGGGGCCGCACTTAACTATGGCTACACCTTC.

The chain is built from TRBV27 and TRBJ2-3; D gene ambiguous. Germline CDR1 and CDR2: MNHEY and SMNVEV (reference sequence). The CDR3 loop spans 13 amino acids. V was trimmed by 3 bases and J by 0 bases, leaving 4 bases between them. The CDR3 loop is CASSFYSTDTQYF. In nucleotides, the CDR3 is TGTGCCAGCAGTTTTTATAGCACAGATACGCAGTATTTT.

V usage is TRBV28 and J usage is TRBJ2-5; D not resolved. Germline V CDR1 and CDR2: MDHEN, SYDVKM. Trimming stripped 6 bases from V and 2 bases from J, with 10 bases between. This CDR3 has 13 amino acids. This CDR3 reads CASRAGQQETQYF. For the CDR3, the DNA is TGTGCCAGCAGGGCTGGGCAGCAAGAGACCCAGTACTTC.

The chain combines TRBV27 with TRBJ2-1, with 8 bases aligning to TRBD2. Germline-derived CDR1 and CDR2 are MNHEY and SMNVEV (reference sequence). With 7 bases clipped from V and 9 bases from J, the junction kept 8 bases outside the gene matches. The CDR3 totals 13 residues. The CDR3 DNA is TGTGCCAGCACCCCGGGACTAGGGGTTGAGCAGTTCTTC. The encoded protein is CASTPGLGVEQFF.

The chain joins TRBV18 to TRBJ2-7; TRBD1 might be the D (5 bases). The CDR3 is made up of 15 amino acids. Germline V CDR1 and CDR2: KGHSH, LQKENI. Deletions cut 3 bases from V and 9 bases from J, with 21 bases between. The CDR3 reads CASSPNAGQPDGQYF. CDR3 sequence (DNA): TGTGCCAGCTCACCGAATGCAGGACAACCGGACGGGCAGTACTTC.

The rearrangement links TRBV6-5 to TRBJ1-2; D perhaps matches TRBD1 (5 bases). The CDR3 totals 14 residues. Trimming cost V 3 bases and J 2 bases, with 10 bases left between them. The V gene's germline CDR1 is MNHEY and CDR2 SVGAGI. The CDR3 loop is CASSYSTANYGYTF. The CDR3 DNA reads TGTGCCAGCAGTTATTCGACAGCCAACTATGGCTACACCTTC.

The DNA of the CDR3 is TGTGCCAGCAGTTCACAGGTACCGAAGACCCAGTACTTC. Residues: CASSSQVPKTQYF. V is TRBV6-5 and J is TRBJ2-5; the D gene is possibly TRBD1 (5 bases). CDR1 and CDR2 (germline): MNHEY, SVGAGI. Trimming left V 4 bases short and J 6 bases short, with 12 bases between. The CDR3 covers 13 residues.